The source of this T cell receptor (beta chain) is a study of cytomegalovirus exposure and HLA in healthy donors. Using immunoSEQ multiplex PCR, the repertoire was profiled, and TCRdb retains in-frame clones only, with some absent. The sample contains about 160,000 clones, over 80% of which appear only once. General study results and limits: For most TCR sequences rarity was the rule, although some public TCRs occurred in many donors. Both high specificity and high sensitivity reportedly marked the classifier's diagnosis of cytomegalovirus status. Associated with cytomegalovirus, according to the listing, were approximately 160 TCR beta chains.

This CDR3 has 15 amino acids. Germline V gene sequence: CDR1 SGHTA, CDR2 FQGNSA. V gave up 2 bases and J gave up 3 bases, with 10 bases separating them. As concerns this clone: The antigen remains unidentified.

The TCR originated in a man aged 25 to 40 in good health and CMV-seropositive. The V gene is TRBV7-2, the J gene TRBJ2-2, with no clear D. Sequencing input: PBMCs. Written as DNA, the CDR3 is TGTGCCAGCAGCTTATATGGGCTCGACACCGGGGAGCTGTTTTTT. Amino acids: CASSLYGLDTGELFF.